The T cell receptor beta chain under discussion was sequenced for a study of early T cells in non-severe SARS-CoV-2 infection. Each CDR3 protein gets one entry after TCRdb re-called the 5' RACE reads with MiXCR. The sample comprises roughly 64,000 distinct CDR3 sequences, 7% to 10% of which are singletons, and 13% rests with the top ten. This clonotype was picked up many times. The CDR3 extends over 14 amino acids. Germline CDR1 is SGHRS and CDR2 is YFSETQ. Trimming removed 2 bases at V and 2 bases at J, with 9 bases between. This TCR came from an adult who was a healthcare worker with PCR-confirmed SARS-CoV-2 infection or an uninfected control (not recorded which). The sequencing used whole blood, collected at baseline. The rearrangement uses TRBV5-1 and TRBJ2-3; D might be TRBD1 (5 bases). The CDR3 reads CASSLQVSTDTQYF. The CDR3 DNA sequence: TGCGCCAGCAGCTTACAGGTTTCCACAGATACGCAGTATTTT.